Below are 22 T cell receptor beta chains sequenced from a single sample in a study of cytomegalovirus exposure and HLA in healthy donors. The PCR had 60 Vbeta and 13 Jbeta primers. The repertoire was sequenced with immunoSEQ multiplex PCR; TCRdb's copy has only in-frame clones and lacks some. The repertoire shows roughly 200,000 clones; the top ten hold more than 0.95%. Specimen: PBMCs. The receptors originated from a girl aged 2 to 9 in good health and CMV-seropositive.

The genes are TRBV30 and TRBJ1-4, with TRBD1 identical over 9 bases. The CDR3 runs 12 residues. CDR1 GTSNPN and CDR2 SVGIG come from the germline V gene (reference sequence). J gave up 8 bases and V 5 bases, and 3 bases lay outside the gene matches. CDR3 nucleotide sequence: TGTGCCTGGGAAACAGGGGGCGAAAAACTGTTTTTT. Amino acids: CAWETGGEKLFF.

The chain combines TRBV10-3 with TRBJ2-2, with a possible D match to TRBD1 (5 bases). The length of the CDR3 is 15 residues. V was pared by 3 bases and J by 3 bases, with 11 bases between. Per the germline V gene, CDR1 is ENHRY and CDR2 is SYGVKD. Here the CDR3 reads CAISDRTGDTGELFF. The DNA of the CDR3 is TGTGCCATCAGTGATAGAACAGGTGACACCGGGGAGCTGTTTTTT.

This sequence joins TRBV27 and TRBJ1-1, with 10 bases fitting TRBD1. CDR3 length equals 16 residues. With V trimmed by 5 bases and J by 4 bases, 10 bases remained unmatched. The V gene's germline CDR1 is MNHEY and CDR2 SMNVEV (reference sequence). CDR3 sequence reads: CASSLSGTGVVTEAFF. CDR3 nucleotides: TGTGCCAGCAGTCTCTCCGGGACAGGGGTGGTCACTGAAGCTTTCTTT.

The chain uses TRBV18 and TRBJ2-5; TRBD2 might be the D (6 bases). V lost 0 bases to trimming and J lost 7 bases, with 12 bases between them. The CDR3 totals 14 residues. Per germline, CDR1 KGHSH and CDR2 LQKENI. The CDR3 is CASSPPEGRGTQYF. The CDR3, as DNA: TGTGCCAGCTCACCACCGGAGGGCCGGGGGACCCAGTACTTC.

This sequence joins TRBV18 and TRBJ2-5, with D maybe TRBD1 (5 bases). The CDR3 contains 12 residues. V gave up 6 bases and J gave up 2 bases, with 7 bases separating them. Per germline, CDR1 KGHSH and CDR2 LQKENI. CDR3 protein: CASSRQQETQYF. CDR3 DNA: TGTGCCAGCTCCAGACAGCAAGAGACCCAGTACTTC.

This CDR3 reads CASSLEQSYEQYF. CDR3 coding DNA: TGCGCCAGCAGCTTGGAACAGTCTTACGAGCAGTACTTC. The genes are TRBV5-1 and TRBJ2-7; the D is unclear. Between the trimmed V and J ends, which lost 0 bases and 4 bases, there was a span of 8 bases. Germline lookup yields CDR1 SGHRS and CDR2 YFSETQ. This CDR3 has 13 amino acids.

The chain combines TRBV15 with TRBJ1-4; no reliable D call. Trimming shortened V by 0 bases and J by 5 bases, and 13 bases separated the two germline ends. Germline CDR1 is LNHNV and CDR2 is YYDKDF (reference sequence). The CDR3 is 16 amino acids. The CDR3 DNA reads as TGTGCCACCAGCAGAGATGGAGCGGACCAGAATGAAAAACTGTTTTTT. Amino acids: CATSRDGADQNEKLFF.

The chain carries TRBV27 and TRBJ2-7, with D possibly matching TRBD1 (5 bases). Deletions cut 3 bases from V and 1 base from J, with 10 bases between. Germline V CDR1 and CDR2: MNHEY, SMNVEV (reference sequence). This CDR3 contains 14 residues. CDR3 protein: CASSFSQGSYEQYF. The CDR3 DNA is TGTGCCAGCAGTTTTAGTCAGGGATCCTACGAGCAGTACTTC.

The gene calls are TRBV9 and TRBJ1-1; tentative D call: TRBD1 (6 bases). This CDR3 is built from 16 residues. Deletions cut 0 bases from V and 5 bases from J, with 17 bases between. The germline V gene encodes CDR1 SGDLS and CDR2 YYNGEE. The chain's CDR3 is CASSVARVTGPTEAFF. CDR3 coding DNA: TGTGCCAGCAGCGTAGCCCGAGTGACAGGCCCGACTGAAGCTTTCTTT.

The chain joins TRBV5-1 to TRBJ2-7, with 8 bases matching TRBD1. The CDR3 loop spans 14 amino acids. From germline, CDR1 is SGHRS and CDR2 YFSETQ. J lost 0 bases, V lost 3 bases, and 2 bases had no gene match. The CDR3 sequence: CASSWTGLSYEQYF. The CDR3 DNA reads as TGCGCCAGCAGCTGGACAGGGCTCTCCTACGAGCAGTACTTC. The variable domain in full, with the rest retrieved from reference TRBV5-1 and TRBJ2-7, is KAGVTQTPRYLIKTRGQQVTLSCSPISGHRSVSWYQQTPGQGLQFLFEYFSETQRNKGNFPGRFSGRQFSNSRSEMNVSTLELGDSALYLCASSWTGLSYEQYFGPGTRLTVT.

This chain links TRBV5-4 with TRBJ2-1; 7 bases are a match to TRBD2. V trimming: 3 bases; J trimming: 3 bases; junction bases outside the gene matches: 12. Germline lookup yields CDR1 SGHNT and CDR2 YYREEE (reference sequence). This CDR3 contains 17 residues. CDR3 residues: CASSSRHRGENYNEQFF. The CDR3 nucleotides read TGTGCCAGCAGCTCCAGGCATCGGGGGGAGAACTACAATGAGCAGTTCTTC.

The V and J genes are TRBV9 and TRBJ2-6, with a possible D match to TRBD2 (6 bases). Germline lookup yields CDR1 SGDLS and CDR2 YYNGEE. Trimming took off 3 bases at V and 9 bases at J, with 22 bases between the two ends. The CDR3 has 17 amino acids. CDR3: CASSAQTRLGGGNVLTF. In nucleotides, the CDR3 is TGTGCCAGCAGCGCCCAGACACGGCTGGGGGGAGGCAACGTCCTGACTTTC.

The chain recombines TRBV10-3 with TRBJ2-2, with TRBD1 matching 8 bases. V dropped 2 bases and J dropped 2; count of bases not matched to a gene: 7. The CDR3 contains 17 residues. The V gene's germline CDR1 is ENHRY and CDR2 SYGVKD. CDR3 nucleotide sequence: TGTGCCATCAGTGAGGAGATGGACAGGGTAAACACCGGGGAGCTGTTTTTT. It codes for CAISEEMDRVNTGELFF.

As DNA, the CDR3 is TGTGCCAGCAGCTTAGGGCGTGGGGACAGGGGGCTCGCTGAAGCTTTCTTT. Translating it yields CASSLGRGDRGLAEAFF. J is TRBJ1-1 and V is TRBV7-9, with TRBD1 matching 12 bases. V was clipped by 1 base and J by 6 bases; unmatched bases: 9. CDR1 is SEHNR, CDR2 FQNEAQ, per germline (reference sequence). The CDR3 is 17 amino acids.

DNA of the CDR3: TGTGCCAGCAGTAAACCCCCGGACAGTACCGAAAAACTGTTTTTT. Translated: CASSKPPDSTEKLFF. The rearrangement joins TRBV6-1 to TRBJ1-4, with D perhaps matching TRBD1 (6 bases). CDR1 and CDR2 (germline): MNHNS, SASEGT. V was shortened by 5 bases and J by 8 bases, with 18 bases between the two germline ends. This CDR3 is built from 15 residues.

J is TRBJ1-4 and V is TRBV5-1; TRBD1 might be the D (5 bases). This CDR3 has 15 residues. V lost 0 bases to trimming and J lost 0 bases, with 6 bases between them. The germline V gene has CDR1 SGHRS and CDR2 YFSETQ. The CDR3 nucleotides are TGCGCCAGCAGCTTGGGGGGGGCAACTAATGAAAAACTGTTTTTT. Translating it yields CASSLGGATNEKLFF.

CDR3 in DNA: TGTGCCAGCAGTTTCGCCCCCAGCTCCTACGAGCAGTACTTC. Its protein product is CASSFAPSSYEQYF. The chain joins TRBV28 to TRBJ2-7; D is ambiguous. V lost 3 bases and J 0 bases, leaving 9 bases between the germline ends. From germline, CDR1 is MDHEN and CDR2 SYDVKM. The CDR3 runs 14 residues. The whole variable domain, filled in from reference TRBV28 and TRBJ2-7, reads DVKVTQSSRYLVKRTGEKVFLECVQDMDHENMFWYRQDPGLGLRLIYFSYDVKMKEKGDIPEGYSVSREKKERFSLILESASTNQTSMYLCASSFAPSSYEQYFGPGTRLTVT.

The CDR3 protein is CAISPGGFGRSPLHF. As DNA, the CDR3 is TGTGCCATCAGCCCGGGGGGTTTCGGGCGGTCACCCCTCCACTTT. This chain connects TRBV10-3 to TRBJ1-6; D might be TRBD1 (5 bases). This CDR3 is 15 amino acids long. CDR1 ENHRY and CDR2 SYGVKD come from the germline V gene. Trimming took 6 bases from V and 10 from J, leaving 19 bases between them.

J is TRBJ2-6 and V is TRBV28, with TRBD1 as a possible D gene (7 bases). In germline, CDR1 is MDHEN, CDR2 SYDVKM. The CDR3 totals 22 residues. V was pared by 5 bases and J by 0 bases, with 29 bases between. The CDR3 coding sequence is TGTGCCAGCAGTCCACCCCCTTACAGGGGCCGGGGGCATAGCTCTGGGGCCAACGTCCTGACTTTC. Amino acid sequence: CASSPPPYRGRGHSSGANVLTF.

V usage is TRBV6-1 and J usage is TRBJ1-5; unclear D gene. From germline, CDR1 is MNHNS and CDR2 SASEGT. Trimming left V 7 bases short and J 5 bases short, with 15 bases between. The CDR3 is made up of 14 amino acids. CDR3 protein: CASNPAREDQPQHF. The DNA for the CDR3 is TGTGCCAGCAATCCCGCCCGGGAGGATCAGCCCCAGCATTTT.

This rearrangement joins TRBV28 to TRBJ1-2, with D perhaps matching TRBD1 (5 bases). V shed 6 bases and J shed 13 bases, with 24 bases lying between them. Looked up from germline, CDR1 is MDHEN and CDR2 is SYDVKM. This CDR3 is built from 14 residues. DNA of the CDR3: TGTGCCAGCAGGGGACTTCCCCGGAAACAAGATAGCACCTTC. This translates into CASRGLPRKQDSTF.

The chain employs TRBV28 and TRBJ2-6, with 10 positions matching TRBD2. The length of the CDR3 is 17 residues. V shed 5 bases, J shed 2 bases, and the junction held 6 bases outside the gene matches. From germline, CDR1 is MDHEN and CDR2 SYDVKM. The CDR3 DNA reads TGTGCCAGCAGTCCCCTAGCGGGAGTCCCTGGGGCCAACGTCCTGACTTTC. Its translation: CASSPLAGVPGANVLTF.